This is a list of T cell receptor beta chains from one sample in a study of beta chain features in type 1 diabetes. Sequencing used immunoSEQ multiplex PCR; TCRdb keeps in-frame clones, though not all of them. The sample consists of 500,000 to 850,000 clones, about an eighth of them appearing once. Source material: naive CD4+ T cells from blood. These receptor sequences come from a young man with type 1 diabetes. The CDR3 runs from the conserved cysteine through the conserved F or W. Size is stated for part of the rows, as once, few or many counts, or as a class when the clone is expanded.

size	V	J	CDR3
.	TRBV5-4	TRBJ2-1	CASSLGLAGTTYNEQFF
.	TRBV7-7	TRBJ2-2	CASSQLAGGPSGELFF
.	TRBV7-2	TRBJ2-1	CASSFGTSWGEQFF
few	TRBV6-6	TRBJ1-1	CASSYSGQINTEAFF
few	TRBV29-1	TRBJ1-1	CSVDSLNTEAFF
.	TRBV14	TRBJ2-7	CASSPTDYEQYF
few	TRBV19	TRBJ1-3	CASSIRRDSSGNTIYF
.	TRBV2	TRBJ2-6	CASSVGQGVANVLTF
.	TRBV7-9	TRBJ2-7	CASSLSGTFGEQYF
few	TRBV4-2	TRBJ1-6	CASSRAGTAKDSPLHF
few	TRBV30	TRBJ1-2	CAWSVSPYGYTF
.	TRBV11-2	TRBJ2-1	CASSTIPGSENEQFF
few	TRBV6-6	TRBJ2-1	CASNPSNEQFF
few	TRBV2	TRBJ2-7	CASSDRTGGDEQYF
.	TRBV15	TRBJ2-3	CATSLGPGLNTDTQYF
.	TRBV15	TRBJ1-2	CATSREGEIWGSLNYGYTF
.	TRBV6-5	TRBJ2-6	CASSSSDSGANVLTF
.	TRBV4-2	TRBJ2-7	CASSQARYEQYF
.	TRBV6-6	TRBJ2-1	CASSPEISYNEQFF
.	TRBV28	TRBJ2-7	CASSFPFARSSSYEQYF
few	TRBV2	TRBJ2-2	CASTGSANTGELFF
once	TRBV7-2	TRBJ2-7	CASSLVQGTYEQYF
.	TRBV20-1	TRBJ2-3	CSATPTDTQYF
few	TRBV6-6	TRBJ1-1	CASSYQGQNTEAFF
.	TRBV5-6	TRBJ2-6	CASGLGGPSGANVLTF
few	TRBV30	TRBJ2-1	CAWSPFLRASYNEQFF
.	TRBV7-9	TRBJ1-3	CASSSSTGTKGAGNTIYF
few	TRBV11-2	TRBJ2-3	CASSLESTRGHATQYF
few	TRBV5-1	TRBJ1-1	CASRLTATVTEAFF
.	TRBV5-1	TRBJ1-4	CASSQGQGYGEKLFF
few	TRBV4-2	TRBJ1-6	CASSQDGGAAGTNSPLHF
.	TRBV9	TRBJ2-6	CASSVAGRAGANVLTF
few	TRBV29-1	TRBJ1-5	CSVSRGSGQPQHF
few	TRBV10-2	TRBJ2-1	CASRDLLAGYYNEQFF
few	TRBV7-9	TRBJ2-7	CASSLIGQSYEQYF
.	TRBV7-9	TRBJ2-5	CASSLGTQETQYF
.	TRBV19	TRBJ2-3	CASSWDPKGLDTQYF
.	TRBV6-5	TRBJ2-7	CASSRSDRSYEQYF
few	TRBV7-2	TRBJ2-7	CASSHRDGYEQYF
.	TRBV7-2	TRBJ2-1	CASSLVINEQFF
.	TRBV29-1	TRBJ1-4	CSVSTEANEKLFF
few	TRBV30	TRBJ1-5	CAWRLSPLNQPQHF
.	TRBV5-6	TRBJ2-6	CASSLDFAGANVLTF
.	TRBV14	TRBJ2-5	CASSTRQIGVVETQYF